Sequencing of this T cell receptor beta chain was carried out in a study of response to subunit inactivated influenza vaccine. J lost 0 bases, V lost 6 bases, and 2 bases had no gene match. Per germline, CDR1 MNHEY and CDR2 SVGEGT. The CDR3 extends over 14 amino acids. TCRdb ran MiXCR on the RT-PCR reads and lists one entry per CDR3 protein. The sample consists of about 500,000 distinct CDR3 sequences, approximately 6.9% of them appearing once. V and J are TRBV6-2 or TRBV6-3 and TRBJ1-3, with TRBD1 matching over 7 bases. Sequenced here: PBMCs from blood, sampled 23 months after vaccination. This sequence originates from a man aged 50 to 75 who received an inactivated influenza vaccine. CDR3: CASRRTGSGNTIYF. The CDR3, as DNA: TGTGCCAGCAGACGGACAGGCTCTGGAAACACCATATATTTT.